This T cell receptor (beta chain) came from a study of PD-L1 blockade in urothelial cancer. The overall study: Prior regimens of chemotherapy numbered 0 to 3 per patient. T cells were recovered from blood samples at a median of 141,255.

Germline loops: CDR1 KGHSH, CDR2 LQKENI. The CDR3 sequence is 16 residues long. V lost 3 bases to trimming and J lost 1 base; unmatched junction nucleotides: 1. Sample time point: pretreatment peripheral blood. Each patient's cancer was a locally advanced or metastatic urothelial carcinoma. Libraries were prepared by immunoSEQ multiplex PCR; TCRdb keeps only in-frame clonotypes and omits some of them. The table lists 50,000 to 55,000 clones, roughly 86% of them singletons. This chain joins TRBV18 and TRBJ2-2, with 11 bases identical to TRBD2. The starting material was PBMCs, obtained around atezolizumab (anti-PD-L1) treatment. The clonotype originates from a man in his fifties or sixties with urothelial cancer. CDR3 nucleotide sequence: TGTGCCAGCTCACCGCTAGCGGGAGGGAACACCGGGGAGCTGTTTTTT. This translates into CASSPLAGGNTGELFF.